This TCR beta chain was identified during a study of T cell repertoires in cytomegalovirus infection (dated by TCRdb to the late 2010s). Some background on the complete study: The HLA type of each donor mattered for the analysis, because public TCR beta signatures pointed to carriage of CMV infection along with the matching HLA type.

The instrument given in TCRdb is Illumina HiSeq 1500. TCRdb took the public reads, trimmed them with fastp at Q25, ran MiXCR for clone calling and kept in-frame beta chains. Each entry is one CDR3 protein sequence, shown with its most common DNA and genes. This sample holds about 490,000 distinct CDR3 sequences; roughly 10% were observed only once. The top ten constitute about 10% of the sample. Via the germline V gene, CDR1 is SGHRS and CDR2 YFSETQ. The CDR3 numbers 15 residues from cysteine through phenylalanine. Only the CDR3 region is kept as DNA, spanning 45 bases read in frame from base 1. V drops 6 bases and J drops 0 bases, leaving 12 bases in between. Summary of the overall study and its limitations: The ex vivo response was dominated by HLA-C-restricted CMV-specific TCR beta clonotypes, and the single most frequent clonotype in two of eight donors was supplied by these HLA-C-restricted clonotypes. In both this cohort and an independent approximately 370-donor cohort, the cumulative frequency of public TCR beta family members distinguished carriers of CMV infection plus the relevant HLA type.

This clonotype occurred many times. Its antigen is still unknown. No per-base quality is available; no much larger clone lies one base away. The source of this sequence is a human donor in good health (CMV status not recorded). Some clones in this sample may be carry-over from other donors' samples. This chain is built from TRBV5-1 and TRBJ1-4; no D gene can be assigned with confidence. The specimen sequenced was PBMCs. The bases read TGCGCCAGCACCACTGGGGTTTCAACTAATGAAAAACTGTTTTTT. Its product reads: CASTTGVSTNEKLFF.